Listed here are 13 T cell receptor beta chains from one sample, sequenced in a study of cytotoxic CD8 clonotypes in ibrutinib-treated CLL. Data came from immunoSEQ multiplex PCR; TCRdb stores just in-frame clones and leaves some out. The sample records over 140,000 clones, more than 75% being singletons. The input for sequencing was PBMCs, taken after 36 months of ibrutinib treatment. The source of these receptors is a human donor with chronic lymphocytic leukemia.

This clone was recorded a few times. The chain combines TRBV19 with TRBJ2-7; D tentatively fits TRBD1 or TRBD2 (5 bases each). V was trimmed by 11 bases and J by 2 bases, leaving 19 bases between them. CDR3 length: 14 residues. From germline, CDR1 is LNHDA and CDR2 SQIVND (reference sequence). In DNA form, the CDR3 reads TGTGCCTCGAAAACGGGTAGGGGAGCCTACGAGCAGTACTTC. This sequence encodes CASKTGRGAYEQYF.

This clone occurred a few times. The V call is TRBV5-1, the J call TRBJ1-1, with 7 bases lining up with TRBD1. This CDR3 has 15 amino acids. J gave up 1 base and V 2 bases, and 5 bases lay outside the gene matches. Per the germline V gene, CDR1 is SGHRS and CDR2 is YFSETQ. The CDR3 sequence is CASSFPGTENTEAFF. Written as DNA, the CDR3 is TGCGCCAGCAGCTTCCCCGGGACAGAGAACACTGAAGCTTTCTTT.

CDR3 region: CAISEPGRQETQYF. The CDR3 nucleotides are TGTGCCATCAGTGAACCGGGACGGCAAGAGACCCAGTACTTC. The chain combines TRBV10-3 with TRBJ2-5; TRBD1 or TRBD2 may be the D gene (5 bases each). The ends were cut back, 3 bases at V and 2 bases at J, with 10 bases in the middle. The CDR3 loop spans 14 amino acids. The V gene's germline CDR1 is ENHRY and CDR2 SYGVKD.

The DNA for the CDR3 is TGTGCCACCCTCCCCGAAGCGGTGGGGCAGCAGTTCTTC. Translation: CATLPEAVGQQFF. This chain links TRBV7-9 with TRBJ2-1, with D perhaps TRBD1 or TRBD2 (5 bases each). Germline V gives CDR1 SEHNR, CDR2 FQNEAQ (reference sequence). The CDR3 is made up of 13 amino acids. Trimming cost V 10 bases and J 11 bases, with 21 bases left between them.

The chain links TRBV4-1 to TRBJ2-6; D uncertain. The V end was cut by 4 bases, the J end by 0 bases, with 10 bases between. The CDR3 extends over 16 amino acids. CDR1 is MGHRA and CDR2 is YSYEKL in the germline V gene. The CDR3 nucleotides read TGCGCCAGCAGCCCTAGATACCTCTCTGGGGCCAACGTCCTGACTTTC. It specifies CASSPRYLSGANVLTF.

The gene calls are TRBV28 and TRBJ2-3; TRBD2 aligns across 9 bases. The CDR3 loop spans 16 amino acids. Trimming took 2 bases from V and 2 from J; bases not matched to a gene: 5. The germline CDR1 and CDR2 sequences are MDHEN and SYDVKM. CDR3 sequence reads: CASSLNPGLATDTQYF. In DNA form, the CDR3 reads TGTGCCAGCAGTTTAAACCCGGGACTAGCCACAGATACGCAGTATTTT.

The chain is built from TRBV14 and TRBJ2-5; D possibly matches TRBD1 or TRBD2 (5 bases each). From germline, CDR1 is SGHDN and CDR2 FVKESK. V was trimmed by 5 bases and J by 5 bases, leaving 12 bases between them. The CDR3 has 13 residues. This CDR3 reads CASSTGAGETQYF. The CDR3 bases are TGTGCCAGCAGCACCGGGGCCGGGGAGACCCAGTACTTC.

The genes are TRBV9 and TRBJ2-1, with 8 bases identical to TRBD1. V dropped 0 bases and J dropped 15; count of bases not matched to a gene: 11. Germline CDR1 reads SGDLS; CDR2 reads YYNGEE. This CDR3 is built from 14 residues. CDR3 sequence (DNA): TGTGCCAGCAGCGTAGGCGGGACAGGTTCAATTCCGTTCTTC. Translating gives CASSVGGTGSIPFF. Filled out from reference TRBV9 and TRBJ2-1, the complete variable domain reads DSGVTQTPKHLITATGQRVTLRCSPRSGDLSVYWYQQSLDQGLQFLIQYYNGEERAKGNILERFSAQQFPDLHSELNLSSLELGDSALYFCASSVGGTGSIPFFGPGTRLTVL.

This clone was seen a few times. The chain has TRBV5-1 and TRBJ2-5; maybe TRBD2 (5 bases). CDR1 and CDR2 (germline): SGHRS, YFSETQ. This CDR3 has 14 amino acids. Trimming cost V 2 bases and J 2 bases, with 10 bases left between them. In DNA, the CDR3 is TGCGCCAGCAGCTTATTGTCGGGGCAAGAGACCCAGTACTTC. Its translation is CASSLLSGQETQYF. The full variable domain, completed using reference TRBV5-1 and TRBJ2-5, is KAGVTQTPRYLIKTRGQQVTLSCSPISGHRSVSWYQQTPGQGLQFLFEYFSETQRNKGNFPGRFSGRQFSNSRSEMNVSTLELGDSALYLCASSLLSGQETQYFGPGTRLLVL.

This chain uses TRBV6-4 with TRBJ1-2; D uncertain. Trimming removed 2 bases from V and 4 bases from J, with 2 bases in between. Germline CDR1 MRHNA, CDR2 SNTAGT. The CDR3 covers 11 residues. In DNA form, the CDR3 reads TGTGCCAGCAGTGACATCTATGGCTACACCTTC. It is translated as CASSDIYGYTF.

This chain links TRBV19 with TRBJ1-2; no definite D call. Germline-derived CDR1 and CDR2 are LNHDA and SQIVND (reference sequence). This CDR3 is built from 15 residues. The V and J ends lost 4 bases and 6 bases respectively, with 18 bases between them. Here the CDR3 reads CASSKGRVKGNGYTF. The CDR3 bases are TGTGCCAGTAGTAAGGGAAGGGTGAAGGGAAATGGCTACACCTTC. Supplemented by reference TRBV19 and TRBJ1-2, the full variable domain reads DGGITQSPKYLFRKEGQNVTLSCEQNLNHDAMYWYRQDPGQGLRLIYYSQIVNDFQKGDIAEGYSVSREKKESFPLTVTSAQKNPTAFYLCASSKGRVKGNGYTFGSGTRLTVV.

This clone was found a few times. This chain joins TRBV11-2 and TRBJ2-6; 10 nucleotides match TRBD1. With V trimmed by 2 bases and J by 3 bases, 4 bases remained unmatched. The germline CDR1 and CDR2 sequences are SGHAT and FQNNGV. The CDR3 totals 17 residues. The CDR3 DNA reads TGTGCCAGCAGCTTATGGGACAGGGGTGGTGGGGCCAACGTCCTGACTTTC. Translation gives CASSLWDRGGGANVLTF.

V is TRBV9 and J is TRBJ2-7; no clear D. Trimming removed 3 bases from V and 6 bases from J, with 19 bases in between. Germline V gene sequence: CDR1 SGDLS, CDR2 YYNGEE. The CDR3 runs to 15 residues. The CDR3 spells CASSAKDGEGREQYF. As DNA, the CDR3 is TGTGCCAGCAGCGCAAAGGATGGAGAAGGGCGCGAGCAGTACTTC.